The T cell receptor (beta chain) under discussion was sequenced for a study of blood T cells in healthy people across ages. There are many counts of this clonotype. What it binds is not known. One junction end disagrees with the germline gene, perhaps due to a read error. Through a sample-barcoded 5' primer and a J-beta primer mix, a second PCR was run for about 6 to 11 cycles. The yield of each sample was at least 2.5 million CDR3-containing paired-end reads. TCRdb re-called the 5' RACE reads through MiXCR, storing one row per CDR3 protein. The data contain over 500,000 distinct CDR3 sequences, about 50% of them singletons. Study results and caveats: Possibly confounding the expanded clonotype changes was the fact that donor CMV status was unknown.

This CDR3 has 15 amino acids. The germline V gene has CDR1 SGHTA and CDR2 FQGNSA. The TCR sequence derives from an elderly woman in good health. Sequenced sample: blood. The chain couples TRBV7-2 to TRBJ2-5; maybe TRBD1 (5 bases). In DNA form, the CDR3 reads TGTGCCAGCAGCTCGCAGGGTCGGTACCAAGAGATCCAGTACTTC. It is translated as CASSSQGRYQEIQYF. The full variable domain, its missing parts supplied by reference TRBV7-2 and TRBJ2-5, is GAGVSQSPSNKVTEKGKDVELRCDPISGHTALYWYRQSLGQGLEFLIYFQGNSAPDKSGLPSDRFSAERTGGSVSTLTIQRTQQEDSAVYLCASSSQGRYQEIQYFGPGTRLLVL.